Listed below are T cell receptor beta chains from one sample, sequenced in a study of response to subunit inactivated influenza vaccine. One entry per CDR3 protein results from TCRdb running MiXCR on the RT-PCR reads. The sample records under 550,000 distinct CDR3 sequences, 7.6% being singletons. The specimen was PBMCs from blood, collected 23 months after vaccination. These receptors were collected from a man between 50 and 75 years old who received an inactivated influenza vaccine. Both conserved end residues are part of each CDR3. D genes are given only for firm matches. Size is stated for part of the rows, as once, few or many counts, or as a class when the clone is expanded.

CDR3 length	D gene	clone size	V gene	J gene	CDR3 DNA	CDR3 protein
13	.	.	TRBV12-5	TRBJ1-1	TGTGCTAGCCTGAGTCTGGCCAACACTGAAGCTTTCTTT	CASLSLANTEAFF
16	.	.	TRBV6-1	TRBJ2-7	TGTGCCAGCAGAACCTTTCGGGGGACTGTCTCCTACGAGCAGTACTTC	CASRTFRGTVSYEQYF
13	TRBD1	.	TRBV10-3	TRBJ2-7	TGTGCCACCAAACAGGGGGCCGGTGACGAGCAGTACTTC	CATKQGAGDEQYF
16	TRBD1	.	TRBV19	TRBJ1-6	TGTGCCAGTAGTTACCCGGGACAGGGGGCGAATTCACCCCTCCACTTT	CASSYPGQGANSPLHF
13	.	many	TRBV5-1	TRBJ2-3	TGCGCCAGCAGCTTAGGTCCAACGGATACGCAGTATTTT	CASSLGPTDTQYF
10	.	.	TRBV20-1	TRBJ2-5	TGCAGTACCCAGTGGGAGACCCAGTACTTC	CSTQWETQYF
14	.	few	TRBV11-2	TRBJ2-1	TGTGCCAGCAGCTTAGCTTCTCAAGCGGTCGAGCAGTTCTTC	CASSLASQAVEQFF
14	.	.	TRBV5-1	TRBJ1-2	TGCGCCAGCAGCTTGGACAGACTAAGAAGTGGCTACACCTTC	CASSLDRLRSGYTF
15	.	few	TRBV9	TRBJ2-3	TGTGCCAGCAGCCCCGGACTGGCTTACACAGATACGCAGTATTTT	CASSPGLAYTDTQYF
14	.	many	TRBV12-3/TRBV12-4	TRBJ2-5	TGTGCCAGCAGTTTGTCAGGTATCGGGGAGACCCAGTACTTC	CASSLSGIGETQYF
15	TRBD1	few	TRBV4-1	TRBJ1-4	TGCGCCAGCAGCAAACCGGGACAGGGAGGTGAAAAACTGTTTTTT	CASSKPGQGGEKLFF
16	TRBD2	few	TRBV28	TRBJ2-7	TGTGCCAGCAGTTTACGAGGGACTAGCTCGTCCTACGAGCAGTACTTC	CASSLRGTSSSYEQYF
15	TRBD1	many	TRBV10-3	TRBJ2-3	TGTGCCATCAGTGCACGAGGGGGCAGCGCAGATACGCAGTATTTT	CAISARGGSADTQYF
13	TRBD1	many	TRBV7-7	TRBJ2-1	TGTGCTAGCAGCCGGGACAGGGGCTATGAGCAGTTCTTC	CASSRDRGYEQFF
13	TRBD1	.	TRBV5-1	TRBJ2-7	TGCGCCAGCAACGGACAGGGGCCCTACGAGCAGTACTTC	CASNGQGPYEQYF
15	TRBD1	many	TRBV6-1	TRBJ1-1	TGTGCCAGCAGTAAGAGGGACAGGGGGAACACTGAAGCTTTCTTT	CASSKRDRGNTEAFF
14	TRBD1	many	TRBV20-1	TRBJ1-6	TGCAGTGCTAAACGGACAGGGAATAATTCACCCCTCCACTTT	CSAKRTGNNSPLHF
17	TRBD2	.	TRBV19	TRBJ2-1	TGTGCCAGTAGTATGGGTTCGGGGACTAGTTCCTACAATGAGCAGTTCTTC	CASSMGSGTSSYNEQFF
16	.	.	TRBV7-9	TRBJ2-1	TGTGCCAGCAGCTCTGATATCGTCTCTTTTCCCCTACAGCAGTTCTTC	CASSSDIVSFPLQQFF
17	.	.	TRBV4-3	TRBJ1-6	TGCGCCAGCAGCCAGCTGGGACTCGCTGGTTCTAATTCACCCCTCCACTTT	CASSQLGLAGSNSPLHF
13	TRBD2	many	TRBV7-2	TRBJ2-3	TGTGCCAGCAATCCGCGGGAGGCAGATACGCAGTATTTT	CASNPREADTQYF
12	.	many	TRBV3-1	TRBJ1-2	TGTGCCAGCAGCCGCTCGGGTGGCGGCTACACCTTC	CASSRSGGGYTF
17	.	.	TRBV5-5	TRBJ2-2	TGTGCCAGCAGCCGATGGGGCTACCAGGGATCGGGCGGGGAGCTGTTTTTT	CASSRWGYQGSGGELFF
16	TRBD1	.	TRBV20-1	TRBJ2-1	TGCAGTGCTAGAGGGTTCTCCGGACAGGCCAACGATGAGCAGTTCTTC	CSARGFSGQANDEQFF
15	.	few	TRBV7-9	TRBJ1-2	TGTGCCAGCAGCTTAAGCGGGCGTACGAGTTATGGCTACACCTTC	CASSLSGRTSYGYTF
15	TRBD2	few	TRBV14	TRBJ2-5	TGTGCCAGCAGCCAAGAATACTCTAGCGGGGAGACCCAGTACTTC	CASSQEYSSGETQYF
15	.	many	TRBV4-2	TRBJ2-3	TGTGCCAGCAGCCAAGACGGCTATAACACAGATACGCAGTATTTT	CASSQDGYNTDTQYF
13	.	.	TRBV7-2	TRBJ1-1	TGTGCCAGCAAGTACAGTAGAGAAACTGAAGCTTTCTTT	CASKYSRETEAFF